Presented here are 11 T cell receptor beta chains from one specimen sequenced in a study of T cell repertoires in cytomegalovirus infection. TCRdb called the reads again in MiXCR, with one record for every CDR3 protein. The table records some 940,000 distinct CDR3 sequences, more than 25% of them present only once. Their antigens are not known. The source material was cultured CD8+ T cells from PBMCs, sampled from culture after CMV antigen stimulation. The receptors were gathered from a human donor in good health (CMV status not recorded). Some clones in this sample may be carry-over from other donors' samples.

This clonotype was seen just once. This chain connects TRBV9 to TRBJ1-2, with D tentatively TRBD1 (6 bases). This CDR3 region has 15 residues. Germline V lookup: CDR1 SGDLS, CDR2 YYNGEE. Trimming removed 0 bases at V and 7 bases at J, with 16 bases between. In nucleotides, the CDR3 is TGTGCCAGCAGCGTAGAGGGGGGAGCCCAGCGTGGCTACACCTTC. It specifies CASSVEGGAQRGYTF.

J is TRBJ1-2 and V is TRBV29-1; tentative D call: TRBD1 (5 bases). CDR1 is SQVTM, CDR2 ANQGSEA, per germline. V shed 3 bases and J shed 5 bases, with 13 bases lying between them. The CDR3 runs 13 residues. The CDR3 DNA follows: TGCAGCGTTGATGAAAGGGGAGAGTATGGCTACACCTTC. Its protein is CSVDERGEYGYTF.

This clonotype was counted only a few times. The gene calls are TRBV12-3 or TRBV12-4 and TRBJ2-7; a possible D gene is TRBD2 (6 bases). This CDR3 has 13 amino acids. V was pared by 3 bases and J by 4 bases, with 10 bases between. CDR3 nucleotide sequence: TGTGCCAGCAGTTTGGGCCTAGCGTACGAGCAGTACGTC. It translates to CASSLGLAYEQYV.

This clonotype has more than one count but fewer than ten. CDR3 protein: CASGWDRGRGTEAFF. The CDR3 nucleotides are TGTGCCAGCGGTTGGGACAGGGGGCGAGGTACTGAAGCTTTCTTT. This rearrangement joins TRBV2 to TRBJ1-1; TRBD1 matches 12 bases. Losses at the gene ends were 8 bases for V and 5 bases for J; bases not matched to a gene: 9. Germline CDR1 and CDR2: SNHLY and FYNNEI. The CDR3 is made up of 15 amino acids.

This clonotype has more than one count but fewer than ten. The rearrangement links TRBV19 to TRBJ2-7, with 10 bases aligning to TRBD1. The CDR3 is 15 residues long. Germline assignment: CDR1 LNHDA and CDR2 SQIVND (reference sequence). V was pared by 2 bases and J by 5 bases, with 6 bases of the junction left unmatched. Written as DNA, the CDR3 is TGTGCCAGTAGTATAATGCGGGACAGGGGCCACGAGCAGTACTTC. This codes for CASSIMRDRGHEQYF.

Concerning this clonotype: An end of the junction does not agree with germline; a read error may underlie this. This chain links TRBV7-7 with TRBJ2-2; D may correspond to TRBD1 or TRBD2 (5 bases each). Germline V gene data show CDR1 as SSHAT and CDR2 as FNYEAQ (reference sequence). The CDR3 extends over 15 amino acids. In nucleotides, the CDR3 is TGTGCTAGCAGCCCTACAGTGGGGGACACCGGGGAGCTGTTTTTT. Translating it yields CASSPTVGDTGELFF. Together with reference TRBV7-7 and TRBJ2-2, the CDR3 gives the full variable domain: GAGVSQSPRYKVTKRGQDVTLRCDPISSHATLYWYQQALGQGPEFLTYFNYEAQPDKSGLPSDRFSAERPEGSISTLTIQRTEQRDSAMYRCASSPTVGDTGELFFGEGSRLTVL.

The chain is built from TRBV15 and TRBJ1-1, with unresolved D. This CDR3 has 14 amino acids. The germline gives CDR1 LNHNV, CDR2 YYDKDF (reference sequence). V lost 3 bases and J 0 bases, leaving 8 bases between the germline ends. The CDR3 loop is CATSRDQLNTEAFF. For the CDR3, the DNA is TGTGCCACCAGCAGGGACCAGTTGAACACTGAAGCTTTCTTT.

This clonotype has more than one count but fewer than ten. The chain joins TRBV7-3 to TRBJ2-1; 8 bases agree with TRBD2. This CDR3 is built from 15 residues. In germline, CDR1 is SGHTA, CDR2 FQGTGA. The junction had 9 bases not matched to a gene; V was cut back by 4 bases and J by 7 bases. The CDR3 sequence: CASSSPGGPQNEQFF. CDR3 nucleotide sequence: TGTGCCAGCAGCTCCCCGGGGGGGCCTCAGAATGAGCAGTTCTTC.

V usage is TRBV4-1 and J usage is TRBJ2-1; TRBD2 is a possible D gene (5 bases). Germline V lookup: CDR1 MGHRA, CDR2 YSYEKL. The CDR3 sequence is 15 residues long. The V end lost 1 base, the J end lost 6 bases, and 13 bases lay between the germline ends. The CDR3 DNA is TGCGCCAGCAGCCAAGTTGAGGGCCAGAGCAATGAGCAGTTCTTC. The encoded protein is CASSQVEGQSNEQFF.

The rearrangement joins TRBV4-1 to TRBJ2-7; D may be TRBD1 (5 bases). CDR1 and CDR2 from the germline V gene are MGHRA and YSYEKL. The CDR3 is 14 amino acids. Trimming shortened V by 1 base and J by 3 bases, and 10 bases separated the two germline ends. The CDR3 sequence is CASSQGPGLYEQYF. The CDR3 DNA reads as TGCGCCAGCAGCCAAGGACCAGGGCTCTACGAGCAGTACTTC.

To note about this clonotype: One junction end disagrees with the germline gene, perhaps due to a read error. The gene calls are TRBV7-7 and TRBJ1-1; TRBD1 matches 9 bases. Germline V lookup: CDR1 SSHAT, CDR2 FNYEAQ (reference sequence). This CDR3 is 13 amino acids long. The CDR3 DNA follows: TGTGCTAGCAGCAGGGACAGGGAGACTGAAGCTTTCTTT. Translation gives CASSRDRETEAFF. Supplemented by reference TRBV7-7 and TRBJ1-1, the full variable domain reads GAGVSQSPRYKVTKRGQDVTLRCDPISSHATLYWYQQALGQGPEFLTYFNYEAQPDKSGLPSDRFSAERPEGSISTLTIQRTEQRDSAMYRCASSRDRETEAFFGQGTRLTVV.